The rows below give T cell receptor beta chains drawn from one sample of a study of T cells in Graves' hyperthyroidism and ophthalmopathy. TCRdb re-derived calls from the multiplex PCR reads in MiXCR, one entry per CDR3 protein. The table records around 520,000 distinct CDR3 sequences, 12% to 15% of them present only once. What was sequenced was blood. These receptors originate from a woman aged 40 to 55 with Graves' hyperthyroidism. Both conserved end residues are part of each CDR3. D genes are given only for firm matches. Rows may omit the clone size; those that give it use once, few, many or a size class.

j_call d_call clone_size v_call cdr3_nt cdr3_aa
TRBJ2-1 NA many TRBV28 TGTGCCAGCAGTTCCCAGATTAAAATCAATGAGCAGTTCTTC CASSSQIKINEQFF
TRBJ2-7 TRBD2 few TRBV20-1 TGCAGTGTCCCGCGGGGGACTAGCGGGGTGGGGGAGCAGTACTTC CSVPRGTSGVGEQYF
TRBJ1-4 NA NA TRBV28 TGTGCCAGCAGTTTAAGTATACTTAAGGAAAAACTGTTTTTT CASSLSILKEKLFF
TRBJ2-3 NA few TRBV5-4 TGTGCCAGCAGAGGGGGAAGGGGGGCATCGGCAGATACGCAGTATTTT CASRGGRGASADTQYF
TRBJ2-5 NA NA TRBV28 TGTGCCAGCAGTTTTGTCGGGAGCCGATCGGAGACCCAGTACTTC CASSFVGSRSETQYF
TRBJ2-5 TRBD2 NA TRBV3-1 TGTGCCAGCAGCCAGCCGGGACTAGCTGTAGAGACCCAGTACTTC CASSQPGLAVETQYF
TRBJ1-1 NA many TRBV6-2/TRBV6-3 TGTGCCAGCACCGAGGGCGAGTGGGGATTGAACACTGAAGCTTTCTTT CASTEGEWGLNTEAFF
TRBJ2-2 NA many TRBV28 TGTGCCAGCAGTTCCATGACGGGGGGGGAGCTGTTTTTT CASSSMTGGELFF
TRBJ2-7 TRBD2 many TRBV5-1 TGCGCCAGCAGCTTATTGACCGGGACTAGCCCCAGCGCGCAGTACTTC CASSLLTGTSPSAQYF
TRBJ2-3 NA many TRBV6-1 TGTGCCAGCACTGTGCTTTCCCCGTCCAATACGCAGTATTTT CASTVLSPSNTQYF
TRBJ2-7 TRBD2 many TRBV27 TGTGCCAGCAGTTCAACCCCGGGACTAGCCGCCGAGCAGTACTTC CASSSTPGLAAEQYF
TRBJ2-1 TRBD2 many TRBV2 TGTGCCAGCAGTGAGAGGCTAGCGGGAGTTGGCGAGCAGTTCTTC CASSERLAGVGEQFF
TRBJ2-7 NA many TRBV30 TGTGCCTGGAGTGTCTCTGTCGGAGAACAGTACTTC CAWSVSVGEQYF
TRBJ1-1 NA NA TRBV11-3 TGTGCCAGCAGCTTAGTTCTGGACACTGAAGCTTTCTTT CASSLVLDTEAFF
TRBJ1-6 TRBD1 NA TRBV10-3 TGTGCCATCAGTGGGGACAGCTTATATTCACCCCTCCACTTT CAISGDSLYSPLHF
TRBJ2-1 NA many TRBV18 TGTGCCAGCTCACCAATGGAGAGTTACAATGAGCAGTTCTTC CASSPMESYNEQFF
TRBJ1-2 NA few TRBV6-1 TGTGCCAGCAGTGAAGCGCTCCTTCTTAACTATGGCTACACCTTC CASSEALLLNYGYTF
TRBJ1-1 NA few TRBV4-1 TGCGCCAGCAGCCAAGAGCGACATCTGAACACTGAAGCTTTCTTT CASSQERHLNTEAFF
TRBJ1-5 TRBD1 many TRBV18 TGTGCCAGCTCACCCGGACAGGAGGGTCAGCCCCAGCATTTT CASSPGQEGQPQHF
TRBJ1-4 NA many TRBV12-3/TRBV12-4 TGTGCCAGCAGTGTCAGGCCAGCTAATGAAAAACTGTTTTTT CASSVRPANEKLFF
TRBJ2-7 NA many TRBV28 TGTGCCAGCAGCAAACGGGGACTCGCCTCCTACGAGCAGTACTTC CASSKRGLASYEQYF
TRBJ2-3 TRBD2 NA TRBV7-9 TGTGCCAGCAGCCTCCTAGCGGATCTCACAGATACGCAGTATTTT CASSLLADLTDTQYF
TRBJ2-3 TRBD2 few TRBV3-1 TGTGCCAGCAGCCCTACCGGACTAGCGGGACTTAGCACAGATACGCAGTATTTT CASSPTGLAGLSTDTQYF
TRBJ2-5 NA many TRBV4-1 TGCGCCAGCAGCCAAGTGGCTACCCCGGGTTGGGAGACCCAGTACTTC CASSQVATPGWETQYF
TRBJ2-2 NA many TRBV5-1 TGCGCCAGCAGCTTAAGACAGGTTCCCGTGAACACCGGGGAGCTGTTTTTT CASSLRQVPVNTGELFF
TRBJ1-1 NA NA TRBV19 TGTGCCAGTCGGACGGGGAGATCGACTGAAGCTTTCTTT CASRTGRSTEAFF
TRBJ2-3 NA many TRBV9 TGTGCCAGCAGCGTAGCAGGCTCGACAGATACGCAGTATTTT CASSVAGSTDTQYF
TRBJ2-7 NA many TRBV6-1 TGTGCCAGCACGGTAGCGGAGACCTACGAGCAGTACTTC CASTVAETYEQYF
TRBJ2-1 NA many TRBV4-2 TGTGCCAGCAGCCAAGAAGGGAATCCCTACAATGAGCAGTTCTTC CASSQEGNPYNEQFF
TRBJ1-2 TRBD1 many TRBV28 TGTGCCAGCAGTCCAACCGGGACAGGGGTACTCGGCTACACCTTC CASSPTGTGVLGYTF
TRBJ2-7 TRBD1 few TRBV4-1 TGCGCCAGCAGCCCGGGACAGGCGGACTACGAGCAGTACTTC CASSPGQADYEQYF
TRBJ1-3 NA few TRBV2 TGTGCCAGCAGCTTCGAGACAGGTCCGGGAAACACCATATATTTT CASSFETGPGNTIYF
TRBJ1-2 NA many TRBV3-1 TGTGCCAGCAGCCAAGGACAGTTTAAAGCTGGCTACACCTTC CASSQGQFKAGYTF
TRBJ1-5 NA few TRBV28 TGTGCCAGCAACCGGGCCCAGGGATCCGGCAATCAGCCCCAGCATTTT CASNRAQGSGNQPQHF
TRBJ1-6 NA NA TRBV9 TGTGCCAGCACCCGGGACAAAAATTCACCCCTCCACTTT CASTRDKNSPLHF
TRBJ2-7 NA many TRBV10-3 TGTGCCGTTGGATCAGGTGCTTCCTACGAGCAGTACTTC CAVGSGASYEQYF
TRBJ1-2 NA few TRBV28 TGTGCCAGTTCCAATTCCGGGAGAAACTATGGCTACACCTTC CASSNSGRNYGYTF
TRBJ2-5 TRBD2 once TRBV27 TGTGCCAGCAGTCCACAATCCGGGACTAGCGGGAGGTTTCTCCTGGAGACCCAGTACTTC CASSPQSGTSGRFLLETQYF
TRBJ2-1 NA NA TRBV6-9 TGTGCCAGCAGTTACAGGGGTGGCCCCTGCAATGAGCAGTTCTTC CASSYRGGPCNEQFF
TRBJ2-1 TRBD2 many TRBV7-3 TGTGCCAGCAGCTTAGGGAGCGGGAGAAACAATGAGCAGTTCTTC CASSLGSGRNNEQFF
TRBJ2-7 NA NA TRBV4-2 TGTGCCAGCAGCCAAGAGGGGGGGGGACAGGAGACCTACGAGCAGTACTTC CASSQEGGGQETYEQYF
TRBJ1-1 TRBD1 many TRBV12-3/TRBV12-4 TGTGCCAGCAGTTCTTCACCGACAGGGGGCACTGAAGCTTTCTTT CASSSSPTGGTEAFF
TRBJ2-1 TRBD2 few TRBV7-7 TGTGCTAGCAGCAGCGGACTAGGCGGAAATGAGCAGTTCTTC CASSSGLGGNEQFF
TRBJ1-6 NA many TRBV30 TGTGCCTGGACTCTACCAGGTTCACCCCTCCACTTT CAWTLPGSPLHF
TRBJ1-5 NA many TRBV6-1 TGTGCCAGCAGCCAAGGGGTAGCCAATCAGCCCCAGCATTTT CASSQGVANQPQHF
TRBJ2-7 TRBD2 once TRBV5-6 TGTGCCAGCAGCTTCACTAGCGGCGGTACATCCGGGCAGTACTTC CASSFTSGGTSGQYF
TRBJ1-1 NA many TRBV20-1 TGCAGTGCCGTTAGTTTTAGGGGGTGGGCGGACACTGAAGCTTTCTTT CSAVSFRGWADTEAFF
TRBJ1-1 TRBD1 many TRBV28 TGTGCCAGCAATGGACAGGGTGGGACTGAAGCTTTCTTT CASNGQGGTEAFF
TRBJ2-7 NA many TRBV2 TGTGCCAGCAGTTCGGGGGAAAGCTACGAGCAGTACTTC CASSSGESYEQYF